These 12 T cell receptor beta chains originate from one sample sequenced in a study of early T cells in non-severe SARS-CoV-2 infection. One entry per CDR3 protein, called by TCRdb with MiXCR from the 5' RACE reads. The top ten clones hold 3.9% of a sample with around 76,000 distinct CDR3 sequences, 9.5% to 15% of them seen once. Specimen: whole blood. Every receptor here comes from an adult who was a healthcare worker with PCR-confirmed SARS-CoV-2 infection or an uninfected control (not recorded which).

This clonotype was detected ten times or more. The CDR3 reads CASSLLESSTNYGYTF. DNA for the CDR3: TGTGCCAGCAGCTTACTTGAAAGCAGTACTAACTATGGCTACACCTTC. The chain uses TRBV7-6 and TRBJ1-2; D is unclear. The germline V and J ends were trimmed by 2 bases and 0 bases, with 13 bases remaining between them. Germline V gene sequence: CDR1 SGHVS, CDR2 FNYEAQ. This CDR3 spans 16 amino acids. Full variable domain (outside the CDR3, taken from reference TRBV7-6 and TRBJ1-2): GAGVSQSPRYKVTKRGQDVALRCDPISGHVSLYWYRQALGQGPEFLTYFNYEAQQDKSGLPNDRFSAERPEGSISTLTIQRTEQRDSAMYRCASSLLESSTNYGYTFGSGTRLTVV.

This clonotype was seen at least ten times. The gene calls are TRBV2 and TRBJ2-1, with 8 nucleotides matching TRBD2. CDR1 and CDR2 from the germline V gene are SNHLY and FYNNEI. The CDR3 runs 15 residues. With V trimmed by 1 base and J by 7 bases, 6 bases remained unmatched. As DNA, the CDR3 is TGTGCCAGCAGTGAAGAGTGGGCGGGAGGAAATGAGCAGTTCTTC. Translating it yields CASSEEWAGGNEQFF.

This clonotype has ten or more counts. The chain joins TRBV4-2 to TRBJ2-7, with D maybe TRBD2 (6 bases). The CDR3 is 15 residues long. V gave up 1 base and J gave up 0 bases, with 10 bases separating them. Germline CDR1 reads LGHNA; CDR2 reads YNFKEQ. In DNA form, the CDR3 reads TGTGCCAGCAGCCAAGTCCTAGCGAGCTCCTACGAGCAGTACTTC. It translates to CASSQVLASSYEQYF.

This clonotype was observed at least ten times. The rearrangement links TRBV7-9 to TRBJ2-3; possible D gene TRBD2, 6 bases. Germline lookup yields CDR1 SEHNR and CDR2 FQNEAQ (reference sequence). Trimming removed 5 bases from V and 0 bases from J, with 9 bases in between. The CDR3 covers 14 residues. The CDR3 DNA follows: TGTGCCAGCAGCAGAAGCGGGAGCACAGATACGCAGTATTTT. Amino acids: CASSRSGSTDTQYF.

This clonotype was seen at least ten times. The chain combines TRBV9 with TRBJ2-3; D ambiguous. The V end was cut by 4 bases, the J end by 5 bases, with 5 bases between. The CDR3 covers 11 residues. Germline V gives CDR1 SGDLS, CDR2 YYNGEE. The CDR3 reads CASSRRDTQYF. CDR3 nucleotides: TGTGCCAGCAGCCGGAGAGATACGCAGTATTTT.

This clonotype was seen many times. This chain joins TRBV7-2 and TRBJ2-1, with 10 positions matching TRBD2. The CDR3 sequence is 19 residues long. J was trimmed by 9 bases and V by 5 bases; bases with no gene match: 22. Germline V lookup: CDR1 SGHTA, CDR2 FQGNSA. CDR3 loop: CASSPRASGRGRATGEQFF. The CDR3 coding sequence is TGTGCCAGCAGCCCCCGGGCTAGCGGGAGAGGTCGGGCTACGGGTGAGCAGTTCTTC.

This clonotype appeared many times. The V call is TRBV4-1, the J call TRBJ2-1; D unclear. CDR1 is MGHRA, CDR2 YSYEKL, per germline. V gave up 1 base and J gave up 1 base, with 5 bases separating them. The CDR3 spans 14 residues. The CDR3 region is CASSQVRSYNEQFF. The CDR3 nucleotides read TGCGCCAGCAGCCAAGTAAGGTCCTACAATGAGCAGTTCTTC.

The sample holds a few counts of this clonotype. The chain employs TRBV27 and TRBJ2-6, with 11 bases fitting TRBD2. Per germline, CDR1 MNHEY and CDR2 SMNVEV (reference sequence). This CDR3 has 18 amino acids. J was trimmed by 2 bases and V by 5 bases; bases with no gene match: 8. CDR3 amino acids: CASSASLAGVTGANVLTF. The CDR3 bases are TGTGCCAGCAGTGCCTCACTAGCGGGAGTTACTGGGGCCAACGTCCTGACTTTC.

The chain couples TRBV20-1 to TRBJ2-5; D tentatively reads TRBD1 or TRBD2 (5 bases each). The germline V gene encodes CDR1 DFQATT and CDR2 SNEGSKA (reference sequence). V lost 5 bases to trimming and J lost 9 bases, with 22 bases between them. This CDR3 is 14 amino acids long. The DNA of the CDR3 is TGCAGTGCTTACCGGGACCCCCTTTTTGGGCCCCAGTACTTC. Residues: CSAYRDPLFGPQYF.

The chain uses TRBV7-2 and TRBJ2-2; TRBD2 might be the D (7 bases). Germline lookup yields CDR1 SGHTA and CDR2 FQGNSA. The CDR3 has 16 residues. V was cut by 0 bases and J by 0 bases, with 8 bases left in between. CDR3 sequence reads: CASSLAGGANTGELFF. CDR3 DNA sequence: TGTGCCAGCAGCTTAGCAGGGGGGGCGAACACCGGGGAGCTGTTTTTT.

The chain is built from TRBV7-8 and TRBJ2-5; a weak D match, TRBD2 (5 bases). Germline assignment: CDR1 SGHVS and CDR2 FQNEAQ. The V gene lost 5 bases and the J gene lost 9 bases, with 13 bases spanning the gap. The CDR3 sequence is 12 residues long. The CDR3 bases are TGTGCCAGCAGCCACCAGGCCGGGGCCCAGTACTTC. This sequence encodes CASSHQAGAQYF.

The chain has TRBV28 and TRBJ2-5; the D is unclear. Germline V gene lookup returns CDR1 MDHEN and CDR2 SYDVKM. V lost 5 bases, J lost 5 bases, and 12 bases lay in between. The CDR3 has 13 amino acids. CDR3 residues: CASSLSSPETQYF. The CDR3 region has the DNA TGTGCCAGCAGTCTATCTTCCCCCGAGACCCAGTACTTC.